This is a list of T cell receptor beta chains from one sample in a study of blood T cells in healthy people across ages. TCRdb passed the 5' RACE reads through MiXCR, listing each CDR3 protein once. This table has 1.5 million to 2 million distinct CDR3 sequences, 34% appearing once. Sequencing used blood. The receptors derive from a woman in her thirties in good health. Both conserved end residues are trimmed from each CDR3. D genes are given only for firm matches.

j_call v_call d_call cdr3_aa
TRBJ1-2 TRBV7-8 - ASSLASGLNYGYT
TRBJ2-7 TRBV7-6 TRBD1 ASSLALIGQGISYEQY
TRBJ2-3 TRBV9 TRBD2 ASSAGLAGGSSTDTQY
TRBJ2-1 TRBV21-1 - VSSSPGRKSSYNEQF
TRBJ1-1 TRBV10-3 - AISQGLNTEAF
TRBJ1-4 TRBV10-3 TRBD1 AIKKGQGTEKLF
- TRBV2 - ASRLTGEQY
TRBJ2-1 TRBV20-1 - SAKRIGETYNEQF
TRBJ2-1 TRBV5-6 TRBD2 AGRAGLAGGSEQF
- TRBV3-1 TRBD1 ASSPRDRMRNEQY
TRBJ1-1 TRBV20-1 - SASDMVRDEAF
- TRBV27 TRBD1 ASSSRDRSISEQY
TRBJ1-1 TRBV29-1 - SVVDIVPEAF
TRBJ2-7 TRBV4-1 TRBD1 ASSPKSPGTGWEQY
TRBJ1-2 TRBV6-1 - ASRERGYNGYT
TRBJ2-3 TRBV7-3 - ASSAGVKGTQY
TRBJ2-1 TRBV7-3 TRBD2 ASSNPSGVGVDEQF
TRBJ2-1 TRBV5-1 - ASSLQGSYNEQF
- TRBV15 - ATSRALSYEQY
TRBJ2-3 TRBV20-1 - SAIQDTQY
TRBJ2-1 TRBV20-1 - SAKTSYSYNEQF
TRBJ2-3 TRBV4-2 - ASSQDWSVSTDTQY
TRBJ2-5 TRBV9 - ASSPGGAGGIETQY
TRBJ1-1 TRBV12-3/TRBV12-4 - ASTPGGENTEAF
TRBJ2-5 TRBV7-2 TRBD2 ASSLNAGVETQY
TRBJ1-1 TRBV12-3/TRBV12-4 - ASTEQGTEAF
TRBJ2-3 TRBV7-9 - AGSDQGDTQY
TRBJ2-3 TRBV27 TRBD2 ASSFRLAGGIDTQY
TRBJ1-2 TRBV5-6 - ASSSLTGAYYGYT
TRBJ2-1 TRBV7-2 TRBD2 ACSLGTSGSLGSSYNEQF
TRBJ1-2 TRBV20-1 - SAGPPGLNPSGYT
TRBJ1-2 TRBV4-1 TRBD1 ASSHRDRVISNYGYT
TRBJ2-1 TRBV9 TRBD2 ASSVGTSGSRSYNEQF
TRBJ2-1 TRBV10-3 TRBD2 AISKTSGDPREQF
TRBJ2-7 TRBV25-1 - ASSEWGNYEQY
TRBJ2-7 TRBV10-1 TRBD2 ASSDLAEPSEQY
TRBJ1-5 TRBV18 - ASSKQVDQPQH
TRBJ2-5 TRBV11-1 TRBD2 ATSPGLAGERVGETQY
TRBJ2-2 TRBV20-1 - SARIASATGELF
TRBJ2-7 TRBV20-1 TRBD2 SASLGLAGTYEQY
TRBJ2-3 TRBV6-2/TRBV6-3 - ASSYTEVLDTQY
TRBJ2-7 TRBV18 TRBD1 ASSPQDRGLDEQY
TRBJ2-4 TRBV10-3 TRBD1 AISDLGDRAAKNIQY
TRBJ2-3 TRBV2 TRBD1 ASRDRLTDTQY
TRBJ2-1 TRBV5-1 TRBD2 ASSLVTLAGAPGEQF
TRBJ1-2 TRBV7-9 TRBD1 ASIRQGTNYGYT
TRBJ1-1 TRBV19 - ASRTKVPGAEAF
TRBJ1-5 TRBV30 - AWSTTPVDQPQH